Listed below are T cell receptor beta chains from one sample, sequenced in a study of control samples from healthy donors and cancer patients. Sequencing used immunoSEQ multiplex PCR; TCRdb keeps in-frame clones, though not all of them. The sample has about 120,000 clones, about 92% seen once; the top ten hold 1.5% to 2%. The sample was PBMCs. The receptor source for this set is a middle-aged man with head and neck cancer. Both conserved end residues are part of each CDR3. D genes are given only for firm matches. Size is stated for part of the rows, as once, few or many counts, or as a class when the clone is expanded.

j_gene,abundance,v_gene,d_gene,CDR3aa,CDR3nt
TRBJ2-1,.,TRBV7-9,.,CASSLGRDWQFF,TGTGCCAGCAGCTTAGGCCGGGACTGGCAGTTCTTC
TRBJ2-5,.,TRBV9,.,CASKGRDSQETQYF,TGTGCCAGCAAAGGTCGGGATTCTCAAGAGACCCAGTACTTC
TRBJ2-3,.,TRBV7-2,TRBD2,CASSLFPGLGVGTQYF,TGTGCCAGCAGCTTATTTCCGGGACTAGGTGTTGGCACGCAGTATTTT
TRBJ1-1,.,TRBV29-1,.,CSVRRAGVVLNTEAFF,TGCAGCGTTCGACGGGCAGGGGTCGTTCTGAACACTGAAGCTTTCTTT
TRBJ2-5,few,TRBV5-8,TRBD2,CASSLGGRRGRGETQYF,TGTGCCAGCAGCCTGGGGGGGAGGCGGGGAAGAGGAGAGACCCAGTACTTC
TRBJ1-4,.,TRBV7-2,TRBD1,CASSFGDRGSEKLFF,TGTGCCAGCAGCTTTGGGGACAGGGGAAGTGAAAAACTGTTTTTT
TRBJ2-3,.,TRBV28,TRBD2,CASSLRGTTQISQYF,TGTGCCAGCAGTTTAAGAGGGACTACCCAAATCTCGCAGTATTTT
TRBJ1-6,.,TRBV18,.,CASSPQGDKGSPLHF,TGTGCCAGCTCACCTCAAGGGGACAAGGGATCACCCCTCCACTTT
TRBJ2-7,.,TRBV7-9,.,CASSLVGQGPEQYF,TGTGCCAGCAGCTTAGTGGGTCAGGGACCCGAGCAGTACTTC
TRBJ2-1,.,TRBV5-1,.,CASAKSSPYNEQFF,TGCGCCAGTGCAAAGAGTTCCCCCTACAATGAGCAGTTCTTC
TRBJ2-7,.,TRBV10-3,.,CATHEGGYEQYF,TGTGCCACCCATGAGGGGGGGTACGAGCAGTACTTC
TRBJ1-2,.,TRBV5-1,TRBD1,CASSRTGPYGYTF,TGCGCCAGCAGCCGGACAGGGCCCTATGGCTACACCTTC
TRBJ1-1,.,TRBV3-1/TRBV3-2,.,CASSERGGTEAFF,TGTGCCAGCAGCGAGAGGGGGGGAACTGAAGCTTTCTTT
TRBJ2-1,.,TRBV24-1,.,CATSDSGDHYNEQFF,TGTGCCACCAGTGATTCCGGGGACCACTACAATGAGCAGTTCTTC
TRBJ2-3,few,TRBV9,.,CASSVGAQLTDTQYF,TGTGCCAGCAGCGTGGGGGCACAGCTCACAGATACGCAGTATTTT
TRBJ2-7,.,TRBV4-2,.,CASSPGDSYEQYF,TGTGCCAGCAGCCCGGGGGACTCCTACGAGCAGTACTTC